These T cell receptor beta chains were read from a single sample in a study of blood T cell repertoires in COVID-19. The table came from immunoSEQ multiplex PCR; TCRdb's copy has only in-frame clones and leaves some out. The sample carries 200,000 or so clones, 80% to 90% recorded once. The material sequenced was peripheral blood. These receptor sequences come from a man aged 35-49 years who had recovered from COVID-19. Both conserved end residues are part of each CDR3. D genes are given only for firm matches. Size is omitted from some rows. Given values are once, few, many or a class for expanded clones.

TRBV5-1	TRBD2	16	NA	TRBJ2-3	TGCGCCAGCAGTCCTCTAGCGGGAGGAGGCACAGATACGCAGTATTTT	CASSPLAGGGTDTQYF
TRBV3-1/TRBV3-2	TRBD1	15	NA	TRBJ2-3	TGTGCCAGCAGCCGACAGGGGCCGTACACAGATACGCAGTATTTT	CASSRQGPYTDTQYF
TRBV19	NA	13	NA	TRBJ2-1	TGTGCCAGTAGTATGGACAGACGGAATGAGCAGTTCTTC	CASSMDRRNEQFF
TRBV11-3	TRBD1	13	NA	TRBJ2-3	TGTGCCAGCAGCTTAGGACAGGGAGATACGCAGTATTTT	CASSLGQGDTQYF
TRBV27	TRBD1	16	NA	TRBJ1-6	TGTGCCAGCAGTAGGACCGGGACAGACGATAATTCACCCCTCCACTTT	CASSRTGTDDNSPLHF
TRBV24-1	TRBD1	17	NA	TRBJ1-1	TGTGCCACCAGTGACTCAAACAGGGGGTGGATCGGCACTGAAGCTTTCTTT	CATSDSNRGWIGTEAFF
TRBV7-9	TRBD2	15	NA	TRBJ2-5	TGTGCCAGCAGCAGCCGGGAGGTCCACGGAAGGACCCAGTACTTC	CASSSREVHGRTQYF
TRBV18	NA	19	NA	TRBJ2-1	TGTGCCAGCTCACAACAAACGCTCCTTGGGGGGAGATTAGTAAGTGAGCAGTTCTTC	CASSQQTLLGGRLVSEQFF
TRBV5-4	NA	14	NA	TRBJ2-5	TGTGCCAGCAGCTTGGGCAACAGCCAAGAGACCCAGTACTTC	CASSLGNSQETQYF
TRBV12-5	TRBD1	13	NA	TRBJ2-7	TGTGCTAGTGGTTTGGGCAGGGGGTACGAGCAGTACTTC	CASGLGRGYEQYF
TRBV6-1	TRBD2	17	NA	TRBJ2-3	TGTGCCAGCAGTGAGATGACTAGCGCCTTTGGAACAGATACGCAGTATTTT	CASSEMTSAFGTDTQYF
TRBV2	NA	14	NA	TRBJ1-3	TGTGCCAGCAGTGAGACAGGCTCTGGAAACACCATATATTTT	CASSETGSGNTIYF
TRBV19	NA	17	NA	TRBJ1-5	TGTGCCAGCTCCGAGAGGAGGCGGGATTATAGCAATCAGCCCCAGCATTTT	CASSERRRDYSNQPQHF
TRBV10-2	NA	15	NA	TRBJ1-3	TGCGCCAGCGCCCCCCCGGGACTGCGGGGAAACACCATATATTTT	CASAPPGLRGNTIYF
TRBV5-1	TRBD2	14	NA	TRBJ2-1	TGCGCCAGCGGCAGACTAGCGGGAGGGGAAGAGCAGTTCTTC	CASGRLAGGEEQFF
TRBV3-1/TRBV3-2	TRBD1	15	few	TRBJ2-7	TGTGCCAGCAGCCAGCCAGGACAGGTGATCTACGAGCAGTACTTC	CASSQPGQVIYEQYF
TRBV6-6	TRBD1	13	NA	TRBJ1-2	TGTGCCAGCAGTTCAACAGGGGGAGTAGGCTACACCTTC	CASSSTGGVGYTF
TRBV30	NA	16	NA	TRBJ2-4	TGTGCCTGGGCCGACCGCATTACTATAGCCAAAAACATTCAGTACTTC	CAWADRITIAKNIQYF
TRBV11-2	NA	14	NA	TRBJ2-5	TGTGCCAGCACCGCGCCGGGGGTGGGGGAGACCCAGTACTTC	CASTAPGVGETQYF
TRBV6-5	TRBD1	14	NA	TRBJ1-5	TGTGCCAGCAGTCCCGACAGGGTAGGCCAGCCCCAGCATTTT	CASSPDRVGQPQHF
TRBV30	NA	16	NA	TRBJ2-7	TGTGCCTGGAGTCAGGGAAATATTTTGGAATCCTACGAGCAGTACTTC	CAWSQGNILESYEQYF
TRBV5-5	NA	14	NA	TRBJ2-5	TGTGCCAGCAGCTTTATCCACAGGCTAGAGACCCAGTACTTC	CASSFIHRLETQYF
TRBV7-2	NA	15	NA	TRBJ2-7	TGTGCCAGCAGCTTAGACCAGGGCCCAATCTCCGAGCAGTACTTC	CASSLDQGPISEQYF
TRBV6-1	NA	16	NA	TRBJ1-2	TGTGCCAGCAGTGAAGTGGGCTCCAGGGTCCTCTATGGCTACACCTTC	CASSEVGSRVLYGYTF
TRBV7-6	TRBD1	15	NA	TRBJ1-1	TGTGCCAGCAGCTTAGCGGGACAGGAGGTCACTGAAGCTTTCTTT	CASSLAGQEVTEAFF
TRBV11-2	TRBD1	13	few	TRBJ2-1	TGTGCCAGCACCCGGGACAGCTACAATGAGCAGTTCTTC	CASTRDSYNEQFF
TRBV29-1	NA	13	NA	TRBJ2-2	TGCAGCGTTGACCAGGGCAGGCCCGGGGAGCTGTTTTTT	CSVDQGRPGELFF
TRBV28	TRBD1	12	NA	TRBJ1-5	TGTGCCAGCAGGGGACAGGGCCAGCCCCAGCATTTT	CASRGQGQPQHF
TRBV30	TRBD2	15	NA	TRBJ2-1	TGTGCCTGGAGCATGGGACTAGCGGGAGTGAATGAGCAGTTCTTC	CAWSMGLAGVNEQFF
TRBV6-2/TRBV6-3	NA	17	NA	TRBJ2-7	TGTGCCAGCAGTCCCCCCCTTGGACTACCCCAAACCTACGAGCAGTACTTC	CASSPPLGLPQTYEQYF
TRBV30	NA	16	NA	TRBJ2-5	TGTGCCTGGAGCTCCTCTCTGACTAGGCAGCGAGAGACCCAGTACTTC	CAWSSSLTRQRETQYF
TRBV6-2/TRBV6-3	NA	11	NA	TRBJ1-1	TGTGCCAGCAGTTTTTCAACTGAAGCTTTCTTT	CASSFSTEAFF
TRBV3-1/TRBV3-2	NA	12	NA	TRBJ2-1	TGTGCCAGCAGCCAAGAAGCAGGCGAGCAGTTCTTC	CASSQEAGEQFF
TRBV6-6	TRBD1	18	few	TRBJ1-1	TGTGCCAGCAGTCCCACGGGACAGTTTGTCCTCCTTTACACTGAAGCTTTCTTT	CASSPTGQFVLLYTEAFF
TRBV5-4	TRBD1	12	NA	TRBJ2-5	TGTGCCACCGGGACAGACCAAGAGACCCAGTACTTC	CATGTDQETQYF
TRBV12-5	NA	15	NA	TRBJ1-5	TGTGCTAGTGGTTTGCTCTCCGGGTTCAATCAGCCCCAGCATTTT	CASGLLSGFNQPQHF
TRBV7-7	NA	16	NA	TRBJ2-5	TGTGCTAGCAGCCCGGCCCAGGGCATAGTGATAGAGACCCAGTACTTC	CASSPAQGIVIETQYF
TRBV12-3/TRBV12-4	NA	13	NA	TRBJ1-2	TGTGCCAGCAGTCTTAATTCGGTTCAAGGCTACACCTTC	CASSLNSVQGYTF
TRBV3-1/TRBV3-2	TRBD1	23	many	TRBJ1-5	TGTGCCAGCATCATACCTTTTTCGGGCATGGGTCCACAGGGGGCTAAGGGCAATCAGCCCCAGCATTTT	CASIIPFSGMGPQGAKGNQPQHF
TRBV7-8	NA	17	NA	TRBJ2-1	TGTGCCAGCAGCTTATTTCATCGGGGGTCAGGAATGAATGAGCAGTTCTTC	CASSLFHRGSGMNEQFF
TRBV24-1	NA	15	NA	TRBJ2-2	TGTGCCACCAGTGGGGCGCAGCCGAACACCGGGGAGCTGTTTTTT	CATSGAQPNTGELFF
TRBV7-2	NA	13	NA	TRBJ2-5	TGTGCCAGCAGCCTTCGGACTCGGGAGACCCAGTACTTC	CASSLRTRETQYF
TRBV15	TRBD1	14	NA	TRBJ1-2	TGTGCCACCAGCTCGACAGGGGGCACGGGAGGCTACACCTTC	CATSSTGGTGGYTF
TRBV6-1	NA	12	NA	TRBJ2-1	TGTGCCAGCAGAGAAGCTAGCTCTGAGCAGTTCTTC	CASREASSEQFF
TRBV6-1	NA	13	NA	TRBJ2-2	TGTGCCAGCAGTGAAACGCGGACCGGGGAGCTGTTTTTT	CASSETRTGELFF
TRBV6-6	NA	13	NA	TRBJ2-1	TGTGCCAGCAGTTACCGGGGAGAGGGTGAGCAGTTCTTC	CASSYRGEGEQFF
TRBV9	TRBD2	13	few	TRBJ2-5	TGTGCCAGGCGGCGGGGAGGGAGCGAGACCCAGTACTTC	CARRRGGSETQYF
TRBV25-1	TRBD1	13	NA	TRBJ2-7	TGTGCCAGCGTCAGGGGGCGGGTCCACGAGCAGTACTTC	CASVRGRVHEQYF
TRBV2	NA	14	NA	TRBJ1-2	TGTGCCAGCAGTGGACTAGGACGGACCTATGGCTACACCTTC	CASSGLGRTYGYTF